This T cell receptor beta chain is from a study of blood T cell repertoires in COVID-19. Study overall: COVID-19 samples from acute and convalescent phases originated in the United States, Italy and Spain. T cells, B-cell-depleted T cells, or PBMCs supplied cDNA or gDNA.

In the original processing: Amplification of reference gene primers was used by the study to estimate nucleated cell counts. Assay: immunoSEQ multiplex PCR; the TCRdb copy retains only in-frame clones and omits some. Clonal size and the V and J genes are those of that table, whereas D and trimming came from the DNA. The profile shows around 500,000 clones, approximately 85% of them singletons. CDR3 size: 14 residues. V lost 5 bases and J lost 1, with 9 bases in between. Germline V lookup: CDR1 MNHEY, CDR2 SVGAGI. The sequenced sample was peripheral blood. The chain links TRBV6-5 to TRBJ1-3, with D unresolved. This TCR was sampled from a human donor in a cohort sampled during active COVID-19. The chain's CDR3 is CASSTSFSGNTIYF. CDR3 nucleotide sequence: TGTGCCAGCAGTACATCGTTTTCTGGAAACACCATATATTTT.